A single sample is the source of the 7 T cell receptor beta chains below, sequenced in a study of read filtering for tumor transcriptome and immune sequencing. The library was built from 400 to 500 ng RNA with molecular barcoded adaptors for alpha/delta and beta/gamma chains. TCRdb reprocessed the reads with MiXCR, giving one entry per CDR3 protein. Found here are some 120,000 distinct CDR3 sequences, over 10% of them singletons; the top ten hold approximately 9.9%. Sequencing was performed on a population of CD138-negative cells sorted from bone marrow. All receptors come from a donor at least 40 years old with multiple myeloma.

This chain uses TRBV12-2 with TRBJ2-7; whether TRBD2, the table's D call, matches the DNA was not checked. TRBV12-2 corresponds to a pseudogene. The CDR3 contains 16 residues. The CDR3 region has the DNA TGTGCAAGTCGCATAGAGGCGGGAGGCACCTCCTACGAGCAGTACTTC. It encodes CASRIEAGGTSYEQYF.

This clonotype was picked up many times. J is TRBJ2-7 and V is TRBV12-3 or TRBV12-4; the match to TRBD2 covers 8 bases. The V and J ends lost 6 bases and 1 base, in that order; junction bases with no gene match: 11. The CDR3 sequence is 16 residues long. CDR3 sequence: CASSPAVTSGSYEQYF. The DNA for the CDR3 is TGTGCCAGCAGCCCCGCCGTTACTAGCGGTTCCTACGAGCAGTACTTC.

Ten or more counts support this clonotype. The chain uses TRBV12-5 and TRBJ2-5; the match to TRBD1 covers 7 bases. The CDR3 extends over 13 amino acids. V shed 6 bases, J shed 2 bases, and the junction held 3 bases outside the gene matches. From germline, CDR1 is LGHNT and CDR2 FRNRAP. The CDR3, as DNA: TGTGCTAGTGGCCAGGGGGTTCAAGAGACCCAGTACTTC. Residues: CASGQGVQETQYF.

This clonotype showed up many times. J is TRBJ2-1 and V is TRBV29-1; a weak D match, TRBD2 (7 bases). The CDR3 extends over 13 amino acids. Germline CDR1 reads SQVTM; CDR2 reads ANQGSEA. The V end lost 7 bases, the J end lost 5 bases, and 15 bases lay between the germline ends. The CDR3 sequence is CSAKRDTNNEQFF. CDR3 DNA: TGCAGCGCTAAGCGGGACACCAACAATGAGCAGTTCTTC.

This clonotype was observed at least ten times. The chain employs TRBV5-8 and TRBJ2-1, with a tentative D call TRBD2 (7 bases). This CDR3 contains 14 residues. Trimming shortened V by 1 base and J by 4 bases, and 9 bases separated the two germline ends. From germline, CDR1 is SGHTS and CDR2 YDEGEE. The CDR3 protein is CASSLRGGYNEQFF. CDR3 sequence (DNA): TGTGCCAGCAGCTTGAGGGGGGGGTACAATGAGCAGTTCTTC.

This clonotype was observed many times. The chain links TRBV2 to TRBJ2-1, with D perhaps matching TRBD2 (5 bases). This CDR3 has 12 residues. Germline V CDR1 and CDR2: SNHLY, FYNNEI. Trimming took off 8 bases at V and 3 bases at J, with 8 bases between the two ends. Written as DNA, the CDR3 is TGTGCCAGCGGGAGCCGCTACAATGAGCAGTTCTTC. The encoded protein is CASGSRYNEQFF.

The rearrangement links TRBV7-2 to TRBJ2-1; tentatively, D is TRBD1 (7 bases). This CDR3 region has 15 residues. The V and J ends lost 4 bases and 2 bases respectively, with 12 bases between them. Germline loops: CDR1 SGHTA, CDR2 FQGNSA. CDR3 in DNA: TGTGCCAGCAGCTCAGGGGGACTCCCCTACAATGAGCAGTTCTTC. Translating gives CASSSGGLPYNEQFF. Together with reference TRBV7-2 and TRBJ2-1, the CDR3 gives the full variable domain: GAGVSQSPSNKVTEKGKDVELRCDPISGHTALYWYRQSLGQGLEFLIYFQGNSAPDKSGLPSDRFSAERTGGSVSTLTIQRTQQEDSAVYLCASSSGGLPYNEQFFGPGTRLTVL.